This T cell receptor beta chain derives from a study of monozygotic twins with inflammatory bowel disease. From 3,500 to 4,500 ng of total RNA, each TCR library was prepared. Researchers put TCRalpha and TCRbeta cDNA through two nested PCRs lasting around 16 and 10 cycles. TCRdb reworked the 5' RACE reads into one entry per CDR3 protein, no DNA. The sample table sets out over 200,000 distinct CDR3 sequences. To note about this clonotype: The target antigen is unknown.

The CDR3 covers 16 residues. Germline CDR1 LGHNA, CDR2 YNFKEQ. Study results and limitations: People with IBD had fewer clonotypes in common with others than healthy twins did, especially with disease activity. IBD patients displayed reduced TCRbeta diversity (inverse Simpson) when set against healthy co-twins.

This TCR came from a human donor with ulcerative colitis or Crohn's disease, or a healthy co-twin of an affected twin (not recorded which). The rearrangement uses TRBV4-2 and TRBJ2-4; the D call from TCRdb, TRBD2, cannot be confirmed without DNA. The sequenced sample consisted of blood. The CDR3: CASSQVTSGGVNIQYF.